What follows describes a single T cell receptor beta chain. Its antigen remains unidentified. Per-base qualities were not stored, and no clone one base away is much larger. The record originates from a study of blood T cell repertoires in COVID-19 (dated by TCRdb to 2018 to 2021). About the investigation overall: Samples from collaborators originated in the United States, Italy and Spain and spanned both the acute and convalescent phases of COVID-19. The prospective study material was composed of cDNA or gDNA derived from T cells, B-cell-depleted T cells, or PBMCs. Deeply sampled blood TCRbeta repertoires from subjects exposed to, actively infected with, or recovered from COVID-19 were included in the dataset. The repertoires were released in a freely available public database intended as a resource for research on the immune response to SARS-CoV-2. The samples were drawn from two sources: the first 160 participants of the ongoing ImmuneRACE study, and fewer than 1,500 subjects contributed by 6 global collaborators. A de-identified subject ID, COVID-19 status, age in years and sex were almost always included in the sample metadata. Where available, HLA class I and class II types were taken from metadata supplied by the sample provider and were not determined by assay-based typing. Study-wide findings and limitations: The quantity of clinical and demographic metadata differed by source and by participant and was supplied without curation.

The immunoSEQ Assay, a bias-controlled multiplex PCR, was used to amplify TCRbeta CDR3 regions from genomic DNA. The paper's data handling went like this. The number of nucleated cells in each sample was estimated from the amplification of reference gene primers within the assay. Sequence reads were collapsed and filtered to measure the absolute abundance of every unique TCRbeta CDR3 rearrangement. Productive Simpson clonality was computed per sample as the square root of Simpson's diversity index over productive rearrangements. This immuneACCESS table, as held by TCRdb, lists in-frame sequences with V and J called but not all clones. Of the missing ones, under half trace to an unresolved V gene in checked studies; the others have no known cause. The V and J calls and the clone size are those of that table, but D and trimming were determined from the DNA. The sample table contains roughly 300,000 clones; only one count was recorded for 88% of them. Over 8% of the sample goes to the ten largest clones.

Collaborating institutions collected whole blood in K2EDTA tubes following their own protocols. For TCRbeta analysis, collaborators shipped samples as frozen whole blood, isolated PBMCs, or DNA extracted from either of those sample types. Relative to germline, V is missing 8 bases and J is missing 0 bases, with 4 bases of the junction outside any gene match. The CDR3 holds 13 amino acids from the cysteine to the phenylalanine. This entry keeps only the CDR3 DNA: 39 bases, framed from base 1. From the germline V gene, CDR1 is SQVTM and CDR2 is ANQGSEA. The chain is assembled from TRBV29-1 and TRBJ1-5; the junction holds 7 bases that match TRBD1. This receptor was obtained from a man aged 18 to 30 with active or convalescent COVID-19. Sequencing input: peripheral blood. The CDR3 sequence is CSPDRDSNQPQHF. The sequence in DNA is TGCAGCCCAGACAGGGATAGCAATCAGCCCCAGCATTTT.